This T cell receptor beta chain originates from a study of blood T cell repertoires in COVID-19. Study-level background: From T cells, B-cell-depleted T cells, or PBMCs came the material, which was cDNA or gDNA.

Donors were grouped by their self-reported clinical history. Two negative PCRs, clearance, or symptom resolution were required of recovered Cohort 3 donors. Study processing details: It was from reference gene primer amplification that nucleated cell counts were estimated. Some clones are missing from TCRdb's copy, which holds only in-frame ones; the method was immunoSEQ multiplex PCR. That table gives V, J and clone size, and the DNA gave D and trimming. The sample lists about 200,000 clones, roughly 90% occurring once. This CDR3 has 14 amino acids. Between the trimmed V and J ends, which lost 5 bases and 0 bases, there was a span of 10 bases. Germline V CDR1 and CDR2: MDHEN, SYDVKM.

The receptor was isolated from a young woman who had recovered from COVID-19. The specimen sequenced was PBMCs or T cells enriched from blood (not recorded which). V is TRBV28 and J is TRBJ1-1; maybe TRBD1 (5 bases). The DNA of the CDR3 is TGTGCCAGCAGTAATGCAGGGATGAACACTGAAGCTTTCTTT. Protein sequence: CASSNAGMNTEAFF.